Shown below are 5 T cell receptor beta chains from a single sample sequenced in a study of shared clonotypes between healthy human individuals. Assay used: immunoSEQ multiplex PCR; TCRdb lists only in-frame clones, some missing. Of around 990,000 clones listed, 70% to 85% are singletons. Sequencing was carried out using memory CD4+ T cells from PBMCs. Subset here: CD45RA-negative fraction. These receptors originate from a man younger than 30 in good health. Some clones in this sample may be carry-over from other donors' samples.

V and J are TRBV9 and TRBJ2-7; 7 nucleotides match TRBD2. CDR1 and CDR2 from the germline V gene are SGDLS and YYNGEE. Trimming removed 4 bases from V and 2 bases from J; junction bases left unmatched: 9. CDR3 length: 15 residues. CDR3 sequence reads: CASSPRSSGPYEQYF. CDR3 sequence (DNA): TGTGCCAGCAGCCCCCGGTCTAGCGGCCCCTACGAGCAGTACTTC.

Worth noting for this clone: Given a far larger clone just one base away, this is likely a sequencing read error. Other DNA variants within this sample encode the same CDR3. This chain links TRBV30 with TRBJ2-5; no clear D gene. The CDR3 is 14 residues long. Germline-derived CDR1 and CDR2 are GTSNPN and SVGIG (reference sequence). The CDR3 DNA reads as TGTGCCTGGAGGAGGCTCCTGTACCAGGAGACCCAGTACTTC. As protein: CAWRRLLYQETQYF.

The chain is built from TRBV19 and TRBJ2-7; 8 bases are a match to TRBD1. Germline V gene data show CDR1 as LNHDA and CDR2 as SQIVND (reference sequence). The length of the CDR3 is 14 residues. V was clipped by 5 bases and J by 5 bases; unmatched bases: 8. CDR3 bases: TGTGCCAGTAGTCCCGGACAGGGTATCAACGAGCAGTACTTC. This encodes CASSPGQGINEQYF.

This chain joins TRBV5-1 and TRBJ2-5; 9 bases are a match to TRBD2. J was trimmed by 5 bases and V by 5 bases; bases with no gene match: 16. CDR3 length equals 17 residues. The germline CDR1 and CDR2 sequences are SGHRS and YFSETQ. CDR3 protein: CASRRGGASGTSETQYF. The CDR3 DNA sequence: TGCGCCAGCAGGAGAGGAGGCGCTAGCGGGACGTCGGAGACCCAGTACTTC.

The V and J genes are TRBV7-8 and TRBJ1-5, with 10 bases matching TRBD1. Losses at the gene ends were 5 bases for V and 7 bases for J; bases not matched to a gene: 11. Germline V gives CDR1 SGHVS, CDR2 FQNEAQ. The CDR3 runs to 16 residues. The CDR3 sequence is CASSVRGQGSRQPQHF. CDR3 nucleotide sequence: TGTGCCAGCAGCGTGCGGGGACAGGGGAGTCGGCAGCCCCAGCATTTT.